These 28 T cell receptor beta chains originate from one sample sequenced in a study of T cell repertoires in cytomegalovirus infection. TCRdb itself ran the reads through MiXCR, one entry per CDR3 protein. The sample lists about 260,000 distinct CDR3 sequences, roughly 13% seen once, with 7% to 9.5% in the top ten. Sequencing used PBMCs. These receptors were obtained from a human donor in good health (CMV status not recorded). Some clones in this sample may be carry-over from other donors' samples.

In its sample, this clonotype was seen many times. CDR3 DNA: TGTGCCAGCAGCTTAGGGAGTACCGGGGAGCTGTTTTTT. This gives the protein CASSLGSTGELFF. This chain links TRBV7-8 with TRBJ2-2; D is unresolved. Germline V gene lookup returns CDR1 SGHVS and CDR2 FQNEAQ. The CDR3 spans 13 residues. Trimming removed 1 base from V and 5 bases from J, with 5 bases in between.

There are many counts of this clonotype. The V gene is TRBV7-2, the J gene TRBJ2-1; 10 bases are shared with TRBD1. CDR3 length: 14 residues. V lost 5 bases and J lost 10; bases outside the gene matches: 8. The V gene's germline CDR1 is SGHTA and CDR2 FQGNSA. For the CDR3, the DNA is TGTGCCAGCAGCCCTAGGACAGGGGGGAAGGAGCAGTTCTTC. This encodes CASSPRTGGKEQFF. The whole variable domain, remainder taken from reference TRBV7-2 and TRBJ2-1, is GAGVSQSPSNKVTEKGKDVELRCDPISGHTALYWYRQSLGQGLEFLIYFQGNSAPDKSGLPSDRFSAERTGGSVSTLTIQRTQQEDSAVYLCASSPRTGGKEQFFGPGTRLTVL.

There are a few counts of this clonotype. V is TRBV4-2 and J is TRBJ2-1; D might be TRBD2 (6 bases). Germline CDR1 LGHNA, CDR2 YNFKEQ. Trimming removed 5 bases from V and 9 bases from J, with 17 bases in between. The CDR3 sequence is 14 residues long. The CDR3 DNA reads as TGTGCCAGCAGCGATCTCCGGGACTCAGGTGAGCAGTTCTTC. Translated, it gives CASSDLRDSGEQFF.

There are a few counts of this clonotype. CDR3 in amino acids: CASGVGNEQFF. The CDR3 nucleotides are TGTGCCAGCGGGGTTGGCAATGAGCAGTTCTTC. The genes are TRBV12-3 or TRBV12-4 and TRBJ2-1; D remains ambiguous. The CDR3 loop spans 11 amino acids. V shed 8 bases and J shed 6 bases, with 8 bases lying between them.

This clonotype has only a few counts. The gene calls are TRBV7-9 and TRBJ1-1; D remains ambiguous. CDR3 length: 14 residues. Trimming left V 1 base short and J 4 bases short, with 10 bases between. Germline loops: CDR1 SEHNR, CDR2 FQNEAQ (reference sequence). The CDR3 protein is CASSLGLGSTEAFF. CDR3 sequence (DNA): TGTGCCAGCAGCTTAGGTCTAGGGAGCACTGAAGCTTTCTTT.

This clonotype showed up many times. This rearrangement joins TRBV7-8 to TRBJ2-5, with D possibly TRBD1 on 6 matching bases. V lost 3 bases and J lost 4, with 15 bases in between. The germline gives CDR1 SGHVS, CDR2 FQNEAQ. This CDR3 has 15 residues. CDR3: CASSFPGTPGETQYF. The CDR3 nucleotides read TGTGCCAGCAGCTTCCCTGGGACACCGGGAGAGACCCAGTACTTC.

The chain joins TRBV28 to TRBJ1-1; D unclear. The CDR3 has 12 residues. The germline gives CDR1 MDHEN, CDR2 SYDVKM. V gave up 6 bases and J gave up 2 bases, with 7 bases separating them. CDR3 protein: CASRIGNTEAFF. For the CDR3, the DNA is TGTGCCAGCAGGATCGGTAACACTGAAGCTTTCTTT.

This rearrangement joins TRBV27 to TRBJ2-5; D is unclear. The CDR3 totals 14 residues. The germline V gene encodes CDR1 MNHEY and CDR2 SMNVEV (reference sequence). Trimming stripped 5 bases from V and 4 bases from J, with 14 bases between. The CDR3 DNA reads TGTGCCAGCAGTCAGGACCCCGGTCGAGAGACCCAGTACTTC. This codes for CASSQDPGRETQYF.

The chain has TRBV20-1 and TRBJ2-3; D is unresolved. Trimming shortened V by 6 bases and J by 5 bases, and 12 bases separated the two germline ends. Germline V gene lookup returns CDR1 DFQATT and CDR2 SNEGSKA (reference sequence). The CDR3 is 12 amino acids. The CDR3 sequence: CSASPAIDTQYF. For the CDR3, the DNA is TGCAGTGCCTCCCCGGCTATAGATACGCAGTATTTT.

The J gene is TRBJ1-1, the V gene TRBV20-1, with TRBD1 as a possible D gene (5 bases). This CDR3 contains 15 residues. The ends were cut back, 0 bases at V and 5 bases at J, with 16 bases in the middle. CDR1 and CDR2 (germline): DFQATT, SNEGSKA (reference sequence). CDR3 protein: CSARDPGAQDTEAFF. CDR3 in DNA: TGCAGTGCTAGAGATCCCGGGGCGCAAGATACTGAAGCTTTCTTT.

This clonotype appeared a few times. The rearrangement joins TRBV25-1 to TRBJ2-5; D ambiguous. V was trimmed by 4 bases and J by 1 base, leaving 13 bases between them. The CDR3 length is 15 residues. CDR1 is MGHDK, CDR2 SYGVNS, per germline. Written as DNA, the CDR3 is TGTGCCAGCAGTGGATTCCGACAATCCCAAGAGACCCAGTACTTC. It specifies CASSGFRQSQETQYF.

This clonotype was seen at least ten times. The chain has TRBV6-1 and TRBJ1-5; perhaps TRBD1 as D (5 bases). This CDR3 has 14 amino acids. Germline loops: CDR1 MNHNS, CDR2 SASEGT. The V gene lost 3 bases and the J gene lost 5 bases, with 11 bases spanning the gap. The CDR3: CASSEGGNDQPQHF. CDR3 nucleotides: TGTGCCAGCAGTGAGGGGGGTAATGATCAGCCCCAGCATTTT.

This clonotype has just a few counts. The CDR3 spells CASSYSGQGETEAFF. As DNA, the CDR3 is TGTGCCAGCAGTTACTCGGGACAGGGAGAAACTGAAGCTTTCTTT. The genes are TRBV6-2 or TRBV6-3 and TRBJ1-1, with 9 bases matching TRBD1. V shed 0 bases, J shed 5 bases, and the junction held 4 bases outside the gene matches. CDR1 and CDR2 (germline): MNHEY, SVGEGT. This CDR3 has 15 residues.

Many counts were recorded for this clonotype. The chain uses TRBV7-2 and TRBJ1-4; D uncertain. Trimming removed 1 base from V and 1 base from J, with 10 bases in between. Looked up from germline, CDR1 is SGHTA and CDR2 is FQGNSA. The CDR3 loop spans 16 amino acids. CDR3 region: CASSLGAGLTNEKLFF. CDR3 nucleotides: TGTGCCAGCAGCTTAGGGGCCGGATTAACTAATGAAAAACTGTTTTTT.

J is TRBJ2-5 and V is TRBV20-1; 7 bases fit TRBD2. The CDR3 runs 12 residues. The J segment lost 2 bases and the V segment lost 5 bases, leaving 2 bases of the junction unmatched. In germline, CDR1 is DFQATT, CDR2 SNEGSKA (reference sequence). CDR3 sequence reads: CSARTRQETQYF. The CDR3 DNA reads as TGCAGTGCTCGGACTAGACAAGAGACCCAGTACTTC.

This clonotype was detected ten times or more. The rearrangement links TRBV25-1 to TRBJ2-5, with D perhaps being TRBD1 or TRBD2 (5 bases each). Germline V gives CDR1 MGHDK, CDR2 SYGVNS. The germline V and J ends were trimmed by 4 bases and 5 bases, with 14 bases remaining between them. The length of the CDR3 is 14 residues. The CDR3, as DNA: TGTGCCAGCAGTGTGGGACCCCCGGGGGAGACCCAGTACTTC. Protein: CASSVGPPGETQYF.

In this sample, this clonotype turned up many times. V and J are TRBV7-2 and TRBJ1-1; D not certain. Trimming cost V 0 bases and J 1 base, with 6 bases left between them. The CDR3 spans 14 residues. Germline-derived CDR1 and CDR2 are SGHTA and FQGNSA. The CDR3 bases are TGTGCCAGCAGCTTAGCCAGGCGGAACACTGAAGCTTTCTTT. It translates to CASSLARRNTEAFF.

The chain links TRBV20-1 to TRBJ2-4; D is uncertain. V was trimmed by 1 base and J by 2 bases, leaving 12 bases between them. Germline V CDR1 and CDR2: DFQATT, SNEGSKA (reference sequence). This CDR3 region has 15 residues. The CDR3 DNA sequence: TGCAGTGCTAGAGTTGCTACCGGGCCCAAAAACATTCAGTACTTC. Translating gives CSARVATGPKNIQYF.

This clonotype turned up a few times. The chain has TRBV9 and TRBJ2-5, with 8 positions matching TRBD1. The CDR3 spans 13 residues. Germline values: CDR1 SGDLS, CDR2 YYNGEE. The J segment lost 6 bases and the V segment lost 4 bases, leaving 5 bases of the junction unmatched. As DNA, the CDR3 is TGTGCCAGCAGCAGAGGACAGGGTCAGACCCAGTACTTC. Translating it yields CASSRGQGQTQYF.

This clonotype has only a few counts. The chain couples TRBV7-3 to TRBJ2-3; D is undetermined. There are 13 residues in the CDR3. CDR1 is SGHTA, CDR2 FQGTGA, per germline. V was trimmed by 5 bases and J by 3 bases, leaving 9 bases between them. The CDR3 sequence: CASSPFRTDTQYF. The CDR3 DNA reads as TGTGCCAGCAGCCCCTTCCGGACAGATACGCAGTATTTT.

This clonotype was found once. The CDR3 bases are TGCAGTGCTAGAGGCTTCAGCGGGTGGAGCTCCTACAATGAGCAGTTCTTC. Translation gives CSARGFSGWSSYNEQFF. The chain employs TRBV20-1 and TRBJ2-1; D is perhaps TRBD2 (6 bases). CDR3 size: 17 residues. The V gene's germline CDR1 is DFQATT and CDR2 SNEGSKA (reference sequence). Trimming pared 1 base from V and 0 bases from J, leaving 16 bases between.

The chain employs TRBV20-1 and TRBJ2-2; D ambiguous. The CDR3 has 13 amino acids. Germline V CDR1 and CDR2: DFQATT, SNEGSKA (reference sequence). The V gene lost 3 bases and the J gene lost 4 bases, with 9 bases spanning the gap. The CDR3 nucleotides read TGCAGTGCTAGCAGGATCGGCACCGGGGAGCTGTTTTTT. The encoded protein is CSASRIGTGELFF.

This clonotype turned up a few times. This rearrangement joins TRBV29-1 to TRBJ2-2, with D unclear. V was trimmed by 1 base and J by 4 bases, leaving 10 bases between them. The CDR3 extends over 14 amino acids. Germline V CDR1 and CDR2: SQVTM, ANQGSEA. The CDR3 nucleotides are TGCAGCGTTGAAGTAAACTTGGCCACCGGGGAGCTGTTTTTT. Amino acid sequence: CSVEVNLATGELFF.

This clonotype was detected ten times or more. The CDR3 sequence is CASSLHPGQINYGYTF. In DNA, the CDR3 is TGTGCCAGCAGCTTACACCCGGGACAGATTAACTATGGCTACACCTTC. The V and J genes are TRBV7-8 and TRBJ1-2; the match to TRBD1 covers 7 bases. The CDR3 has 16 residues. The V and J ends lost 2 bases and 1 base, in that order; junction bases with no gene match: 7. Germline V gene sequence: CDR1 SGHVS, CDR2 FQNEAQ. Combining the CDR3 with reference TRBV7-8 and TRBJ1-2 gives the whole variable domain GAGVSQSPRYKVAKRGQDVALRCDPISGHVSLFWYQQALGQGPEFLTYFQNEAQLDKSGLPSDRFFAERPEGSVSTLKIQRTQQEDSAVYLCASSLHPGQINYGYTFGSGTRLTVV.

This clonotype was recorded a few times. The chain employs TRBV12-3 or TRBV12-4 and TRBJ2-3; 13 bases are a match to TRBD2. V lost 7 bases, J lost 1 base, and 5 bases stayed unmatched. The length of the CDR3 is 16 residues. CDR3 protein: CASTPGLAGGTDTQYF. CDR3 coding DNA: TGTGCCAGCACCCCAGGACTAGCGGGGGGCACAGATACGCAGTATTTT.

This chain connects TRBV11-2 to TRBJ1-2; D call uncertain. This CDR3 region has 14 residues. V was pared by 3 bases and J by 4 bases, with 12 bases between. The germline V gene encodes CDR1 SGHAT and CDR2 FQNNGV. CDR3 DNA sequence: TGTGCCAGCAGCTTTGCCGCGGGGATCTATGGCTACACCTTC. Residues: CASSFAAGIYGYTF.

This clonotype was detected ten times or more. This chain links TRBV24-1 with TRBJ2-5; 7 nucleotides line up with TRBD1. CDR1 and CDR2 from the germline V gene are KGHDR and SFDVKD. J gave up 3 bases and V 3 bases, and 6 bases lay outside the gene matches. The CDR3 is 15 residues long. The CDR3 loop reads CATSDNRDSKETQYF. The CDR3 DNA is TGTGCCACCAGTGATAACCGGGACAGCAAAGAGACCCAGTACTTC.

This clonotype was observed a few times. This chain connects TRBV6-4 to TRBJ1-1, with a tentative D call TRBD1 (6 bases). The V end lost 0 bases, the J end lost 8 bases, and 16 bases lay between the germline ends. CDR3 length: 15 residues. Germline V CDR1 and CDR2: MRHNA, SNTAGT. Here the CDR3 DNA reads TGTGCCAGCAGTGACTCGCCAGGGGCCCTACCCGAAGCTTTCTTT. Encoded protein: CASSDSPGALPEAFF.